This T cell receptor (beta chain) comes out of a study of cytomegalovirus exposure and HLA in healthy donors. Study findings and constraints: A prior analysis recorded that most TCR beta V segments were productive about 87% or about 30% of the time.

Remarks on this clone: The target antigen is unknown.

Use of 60 Vbeta and 13 Jbeta primers characterized the PCR. This table comes from immunoSEQ multiplex PCR, and its TCRdb copy is limited to in-frame clones, with some not included. The data hold 180,000 or so clones, with about 81% observed a single time. At collection, donors were nominally healthy, but unrecorded immune exposures were probable. Per germline, CDR1 SGHRS and CDR2 YFSETQ. The CDR3 length is 16 residues. Trimming removed 0 bases from V and 4 bases from J; junction bases left unmatched: 8. The specimen sequenced was PBMCs. The sequence came from a woman in her forties or fifties in good health and CMV-seropositive. The rearrangement links TRBV5-1 to TRBJ2-5; 8 positions agree with TRBD2. CDR3 sequence: CASSLVGGGPGETQYF. The CDR3 DNA is TGCGCCAGCAGCTTGGTTGGCGGGGGGCCGGGAGAGACCCAGTACTTC.